Each of the 6 T cell receptor beta chains below was sequenced from the same sample in a study of OX40 agonist ivuxolimab in advanced cancers. The data were produced by immunoSEQ multiplex PCR, yet TCRdb's version contains in-frame clones alone and is incomplete. The sample records tens of thousands of clones, more than 80% being singletons. The starting material was CD4+ or CD8+ T cells sorted from blood, obtained in a trial of the OX40 agonist ivuxolimab. The origin of the receptors is an adult with an advanced solid tumor such as melanoma, head and neck, liver or kidney cancer.

V usage is TRBV28 and J usage is TRBJ1-4; D is perhaps TRBD1 (6 bases). The CDR3 is made up of 13 amino acids. With 3 bases removed from V and 6 bases from J, the gap between germline ends came to 8 bases. Germline lookup yields CDR1 MDHEN and CDR2 SYDVKM. The CDR3 region has the DNA TGTGCCAGCAGTTTTGGGGGCTATGAAAAACTGTTTTTT. Translation: CASSFGGYEKLFF. Filled out from reference TRBV28 and TRBJ1-4, the complete variable domain reads DVKVTQSSRYLVKRTGEKVFLECVQDMDHENMFWYRQDPGLGLRLIYFSYDVKMKEKGDIPEGYSVSREKKERFSLILESASTNQTSMYLCASSFGGYEKLFFGSGTQLSVL.

The rearrangement uses TRBV4-2 and TRBJ1-5; D call uncertain. The V end was cut by 0 bases, the J end by 0 bases, with 6 bases between. The CDR3 runs to 15 residues. Germline V CDR1 and CDR2: LGHNA, YNFKEQ. The CDR3 DNA sequence: TGTGCCAGCAGCCAAGAAAGTTATAGCAATCAGCCCCAGCATTTT. Translation: CASSQESYSNQPQHF.

The chain carries TRBV11-2 and TRBJ2-1; TRBD2 matches 14 bases. The length of the CDR3 is 18 residues. CDR1 SGHAT and CDR2 FQNNGV come from the germline V gene. The trim removed 1 base at V and 7 bases at J, leaving 9 bases unmatched. CDR3 residues: CASSLGPGLAGEENEQFF. The CDR3 DNA reads as TGTGCCAGCAGCTTAGGACCGGGACTAGCGGGAGAGGAAAATGAGCAGTTCTTC.

V gene TRBV7-3 combines with J gene TRBJ2-7, with a weak D call TRBD1 (6 bases). The CDR3 is 13 residues long. The germline gives CDR1 SGHTA, CDR2 FQGTGA. Trimming cost V 3 bases and J 5 bases, with 11 bases left between them. CDR3: CASSLGAGDEQYF. In DNA form, the CDR3 reads TGTGCCAGCAGCTTGGGAGCAGGGGACGAGCAGTACTTC.

This clone was found once. This sequence joins TRBV5-4 and TRBJ1-4; TRBD1 agrees at 8 bases. This CDR3 spans 12 amino acids. The germline V gene encodes CDR1 SGHNT and CDR2 YYREEE (reference sequence). Trimming at V came to 4 bases and at J to 7 bases, leaving 0 bases not matched to a gene. The CDR3 region has the DNA TGTGCCAGCAGCGACAGGGGTGAAAAACTGTTTTTT. It encodes CASSDRGEKLFF. The full variable domain, completed using reference TRBV5-4 and TRBJ1-4, is ETGVTQSPTHLIKTRGQQVTLRCSSQSGHNTVSWYQQALGQGPQFIFQYYREEENGRGNFPPRFSGLQFPNYSSELNVNALELDDSALYLCASSDRGEKLFFGSGTQLSVL.

The chain joins TRBV4-3 to TRBJ2-5; TRBD1 agrees at 7 bases. Germline CDR1 LGHNA, CDR2 YSLEER. The CDR3 contains 14 residues. After removal of 2 bases from V and 5 bases from J, the junction contained 5 bases not matched to a gene. As DNA, the CDR3 is TGCGCCAGCAGCCAACTGACAGGGTGGGAGACCCAGTACTTC. Its translation: CASSQLTGWETQYF.